The present TCR beta chain was sequenced within a study of CD8+CD57+ T cells in acquired aplastic anemia. As for the study in general: The mean DNA yield obtained from sorted CD4+ and CD8+ cells came to roughly 3 ug. Whole-study results and caveats: Between patients and controls, CD8+ Simpson's diversity did not vary significantly. In common between the patients and the controls were approximately 28 CD8+ CDR3 sequences.

This clonotype was seen at least ten times. The target antigen is unknown. Investigators profiled TCR beta VDJ and CDR3 from genomic DNA template. One entry per CDR3 protein results from TCRdb running MiXCR on the reads. Among some 140,000 distinct CDR3 sequences listed, around half were seen once. Those patients picked for sequencing had displayed CD8+CD57+ cell expansion on flow cytometry. Everyone among the patients had severe acquired aplastic anemia. Trimming removed 0 bases from V and 5 bases from J; junction bases left unmatched: 6. CDR1 is SGHRS, CDR2 YFSETQ, per germline. The CDR3 covers 15 residues.

The material sequenced was sorted CD4+, CD8+, or CD8+CD57+ T cells (not recorded which) from PBMCs. The chain employs TRBV5-1 and TRBJ2-7, with 9 bases aligning to TRBD1. The TCR originated in a human donor with aplastic anemia. The CDR3, as DNA: TGCGCCAGCAGCTTGGACAGGGGGCTTGGGAACGAGCAGTACTTC. Translation: CASSLDRGLGNEQYF.